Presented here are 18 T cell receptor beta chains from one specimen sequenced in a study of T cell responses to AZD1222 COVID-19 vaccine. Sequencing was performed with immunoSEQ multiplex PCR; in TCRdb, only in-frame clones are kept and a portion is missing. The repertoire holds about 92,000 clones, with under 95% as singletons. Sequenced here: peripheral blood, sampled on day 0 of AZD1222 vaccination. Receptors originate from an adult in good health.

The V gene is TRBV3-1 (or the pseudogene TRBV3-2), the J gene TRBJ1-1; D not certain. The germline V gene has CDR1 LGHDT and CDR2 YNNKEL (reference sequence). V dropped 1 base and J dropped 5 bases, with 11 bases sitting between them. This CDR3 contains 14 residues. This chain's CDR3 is CASSQVQSVTEAFF. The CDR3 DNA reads TGTGCCAGCAGCCAAGTGCAAAGCGTAACTGAAGCTTTCTTT.

CDR3 sequence: CAILGQYSSGANVLTF. The CDR3 bases are TGTGCCATCTTAGGACAGTACAGCTCTGGGGCCAACGTCCTGACTTTC. The rearrangement joins TRBV10-3 to TRBJ2-6; tentative D call: TRBD1 (6 bases). Trimming pared 8 bases from V and 0 bases from J, leaving 14 bases between. The V gene's germline CDR1 is ENHRY and CDR2 SYGVKD. CDR3 length: 16 amino acids.

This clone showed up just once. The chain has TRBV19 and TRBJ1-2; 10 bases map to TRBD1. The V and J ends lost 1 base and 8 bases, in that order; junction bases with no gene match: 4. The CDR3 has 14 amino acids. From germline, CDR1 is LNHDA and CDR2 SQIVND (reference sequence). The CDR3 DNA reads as TGTGCCAGTAGTATAGGACAGGGGGCGGTGGGCTACACCTTC. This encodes CASSIGQGAVGYTF.

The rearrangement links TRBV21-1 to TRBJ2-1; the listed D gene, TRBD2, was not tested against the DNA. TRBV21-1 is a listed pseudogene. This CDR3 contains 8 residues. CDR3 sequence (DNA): TGTGCCCCAGCGGCGCAGTTCTTC. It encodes CAPAAQFF.

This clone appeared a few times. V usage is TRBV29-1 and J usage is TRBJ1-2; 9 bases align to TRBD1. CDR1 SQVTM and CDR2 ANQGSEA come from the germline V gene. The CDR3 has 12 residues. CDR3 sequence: CITTGTGNGYTF. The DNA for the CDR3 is TGCATCACAACCGGGACAGGGAACGGCTACACCTTC. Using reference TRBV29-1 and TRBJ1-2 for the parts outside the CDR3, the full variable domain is SAVISQKPSRDICQRGTSLTIQCQVDSQVTMMFWYRQQPGQSLTLIATANQGSEATYESGFVIDKFPISRPNLTFSTLTVSNMSPEDSSIYLCITTGTGNGYTFGSGTRLTVV.

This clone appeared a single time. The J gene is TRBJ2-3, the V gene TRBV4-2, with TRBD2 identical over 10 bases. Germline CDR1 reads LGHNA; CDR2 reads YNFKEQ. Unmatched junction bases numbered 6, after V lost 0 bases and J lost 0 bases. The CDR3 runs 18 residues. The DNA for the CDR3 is TGTGCCAGCAGCCAAGATGGGACTAGCGCAGGAAGCACAGATACGCAGTATTTT. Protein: CASSQDGTSAGSTDTQYF.

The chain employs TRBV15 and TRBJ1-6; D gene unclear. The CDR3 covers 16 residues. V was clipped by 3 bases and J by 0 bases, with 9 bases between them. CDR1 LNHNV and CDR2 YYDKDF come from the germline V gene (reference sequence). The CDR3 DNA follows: TGTGCCACCAGCAGGCCTCGGGGCTCCTATAATTCACCCCTCCACTTT. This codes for CATSRPRGSYNSPLHF.

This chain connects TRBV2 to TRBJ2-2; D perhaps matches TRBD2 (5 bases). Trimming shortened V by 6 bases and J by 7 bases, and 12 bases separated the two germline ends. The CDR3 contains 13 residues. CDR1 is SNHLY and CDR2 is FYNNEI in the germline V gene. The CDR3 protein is CASSPREGGELFF. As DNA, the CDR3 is TGTGCCAGCAGCCCGAGGGAAGGCGGGGAGCTGTTTTTT.

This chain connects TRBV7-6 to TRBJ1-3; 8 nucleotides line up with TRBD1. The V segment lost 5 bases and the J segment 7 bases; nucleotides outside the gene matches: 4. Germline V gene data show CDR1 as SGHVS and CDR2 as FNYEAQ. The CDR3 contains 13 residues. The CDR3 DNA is TGTGCCAGCAGCCCCGGGACAGGCAACACCATATATTTT. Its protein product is CASSPGTGNTIYF.

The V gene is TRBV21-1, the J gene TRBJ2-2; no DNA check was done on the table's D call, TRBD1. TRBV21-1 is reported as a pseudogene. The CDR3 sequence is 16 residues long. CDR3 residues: CASSRGKVPNTGELFF. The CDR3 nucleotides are TGTGCCAGCAGCAGGGGCAAGGTTCCGAACACCGGGGAGCTGTTTTTT.

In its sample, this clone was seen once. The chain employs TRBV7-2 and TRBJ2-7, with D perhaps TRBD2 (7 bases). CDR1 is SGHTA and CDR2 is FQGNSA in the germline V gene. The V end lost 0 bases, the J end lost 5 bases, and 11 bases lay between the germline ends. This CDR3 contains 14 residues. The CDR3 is CASSLAGGPNEQYF. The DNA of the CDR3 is TGTGCCAGCAGCTTAGCGGGGGGGCCTAACGAGCAGTACTTC.

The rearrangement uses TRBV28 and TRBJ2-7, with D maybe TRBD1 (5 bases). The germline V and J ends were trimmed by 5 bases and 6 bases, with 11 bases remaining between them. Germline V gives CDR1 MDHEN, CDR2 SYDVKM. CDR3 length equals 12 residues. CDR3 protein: CASSPRVSEQYF. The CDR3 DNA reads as TGTGCCAGCAGTCCCAGGGTCTCCGAGCAGTACTTC. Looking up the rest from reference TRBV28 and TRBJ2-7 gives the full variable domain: DVKVTQSSRYLVKRTGEKVFLECVQDMDHENMFWYRQDPGLGLRLIYFSYDVKMKEKGDIPEGYSVSREKKERFSLILESASTNQTSMYLCASSPRVSEQYFGPGTRLTVT.

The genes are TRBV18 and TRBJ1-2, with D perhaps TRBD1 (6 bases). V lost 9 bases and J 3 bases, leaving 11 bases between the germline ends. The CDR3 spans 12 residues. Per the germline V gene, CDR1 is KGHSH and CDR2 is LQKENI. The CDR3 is CASTQGDYGYTF. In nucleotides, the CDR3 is TGTGCCAGTACACAGGGTGACTATGGCTACACCTTC.

The CDR3 nucleotides read TGTGCCAGCAGCCAAGACGGGGGAAACTATGGCTACACCTTC. Protein product: CASSQDGGNYGYTF. V and J are TRBV3-1 (or the pseudogene TRBV3-2) and TRBJ1-2; D may be TRBD1 (5 bases). Trimming stripped 0 bases from V and 2 bases from J, with 7 bases between. This CDR3 spans 14 amino acids. CDR1 and CDR2 from the germline V gene are LGHDT and YNNKEL (reference sequence).

This CDR3 reads CASITQAQETQYF. The CDR3 DNA sequence: TGTGCCAGCATAACACAGGCCCAAGAGACCCAGTACTTC. The rearrangement links TRBV28 to TRBJ2-5; D is perhaps TRBD1 (5 bases). V was clipped by 7 bases and J by 1 base, with 10 bases between them. CDR1 is MDHEN and CDR2 is SYDVKM in the germline V gene. The CDR3 extends over 13 amino acids.

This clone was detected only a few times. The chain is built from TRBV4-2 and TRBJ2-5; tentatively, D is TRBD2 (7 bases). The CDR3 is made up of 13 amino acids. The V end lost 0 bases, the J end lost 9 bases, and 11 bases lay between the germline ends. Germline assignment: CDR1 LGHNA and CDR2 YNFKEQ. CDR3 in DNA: TGTGCCAGCAGCCAAGATCTCGGGGGGCCCCAGTACTTC. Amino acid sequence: CASSQDLGGPQYF.

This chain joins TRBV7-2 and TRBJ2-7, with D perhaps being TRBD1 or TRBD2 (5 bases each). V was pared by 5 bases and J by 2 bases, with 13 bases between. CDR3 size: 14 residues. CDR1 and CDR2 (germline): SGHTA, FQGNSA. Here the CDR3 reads CASSLRDRTYEQYF. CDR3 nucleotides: TGTGCCAGCAGCCTAAGGGACCGAACCTACGAGCAGTACTTC.

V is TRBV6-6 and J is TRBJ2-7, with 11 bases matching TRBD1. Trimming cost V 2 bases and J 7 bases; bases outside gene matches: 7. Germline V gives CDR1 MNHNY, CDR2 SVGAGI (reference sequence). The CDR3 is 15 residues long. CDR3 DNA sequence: TGTGCCAGCAGTTACGTGGACAGGGGGCCGGGTGAGCAGTACTTC. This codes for CASSYVDRGPGEQYF.